Below, 22 T cell receptor beta chains from the same sample are listed, as sequenced in a study of blood T cell repertoires in COVID-19. Assay used: immunoSEQ multiplex PCR; TCRdb lists only in-frame clones, some missing. The profile covers approximately 230,000 clones, with 84% appearing a single time and 15% to 20% taken by the ten largest. What was sequenced was peripheral blood. All receptors come from a man between 25 and 39 years old with active or convalescent COVID-19.

The chain is built from TRBV18 and TRBJ2-7, with TRBD1 matching over 10 bases. V lost 0 bases, J lost 4 bases, and 6 bases stayed unmatched. Germline V gene data show CDR1 as KGHSH and CDR2 as LQKENI. This CDR3 comprises 16 residues. The CDR3 bases are TGTGCCAGCTCACCACCCGGGACAGGGGTCCTATACGAGCAGTACTTC. Its translation: CASSPPGTGVLYEQYF.

The genes are TRBV9 and TRBJ2-7; a weak D match, TRBD1 (6 bases). Germline V gives CDR1 SGDLS, CDR2 YYNGEE. CDR3 length: 14 residues. The V and J ends lost 4 bases and 7 bases respectively, with 18 bases between them. For the CDR3, the DNA is TGTGCCAGCAGCCCGTCGACAGGAAAAGTGGAGCAGTACTTC. Translating it yields CASSPSTGKVEQYF.

The chain is built from TRBV19 and TRBJ2-1; no reliable D call. The CDR3 has 15 residues. Looked up from germline, CDR1 is LNHDA and CDR2 is SQIVND (reference sequence). V gave up 3 bases and J gave up 7 bases, with 16 bases separating them. The CDR3 bases are TGTGCCAGTAGTATTGGCCACAACCCCAGGAATGAGCAGTTCTTC. Its protein product is CASSIGHNPRNEQFF.

This sequence joins TRBV14 and TRBJ2-2; 14 bases match TRBD2. This CDR3 contains 20 residues. The ends lost 0 bases at V and 2 bases at J; junction bases unmatched: 8. CDR1 and CDR2 from the germline V gene are SGHDN and FVKESK. Written as DNA, the CDR3 is TGTGCCAGCAGCCAAGAGCATCCGGGACTAGCGGGGGACAACACCGGGGAGCTGTTTTTT. Translating it yields CASSQEHPGLAGDNTGELFF.

The V and J genes are TRBV5-4 and TRBJ2-7, with D maybe TRBD1 (7 bases). There are 14 residues in the CDR3. The ends were cut back, 3 bases at V and 2 bases at J, with 12 bases in the middle. Germline CDR1 is SGHNT and CDR2 is YYREEE (reference sequence). CDR3 bases: TGTGCCAGCAGCTCGACAGGGAGGACCTACGAGCAGTACTTC. This translates into CASSSTGRTYEQYF.

To note about this clone: A junction boundary mismatches the germline segment, possibly from a read error. The V call is TRBV20-1, the J call TRBJ1-4; 7 bases match TRBD1. Germline values: CDR1 DFQATT, CDR2 SNEGSKA (reference sequence). The CDR3 is 9 amino acids. As DNA, the CDR3 is TGCAGTGTCCCCCGGGACAGACTTTTT. Protein sequence: CSVPRDRLF.

A few counts support this clone. This chain links TRBV5-1 with TRBJ1-2; possibly TRBD1 for D (6 bases). Germline assignment: CDR1 SGHRS and CDR2 YFSETQ. There are 16 residues in the CDR3. The ends were cut back, 4 bases at V and 5 bases at J, with 21 bases in the middle. The CDR3 is CASSPYEGEAKYGYTF. The CDR3 nucleotides are TGCGCCAGCAGCCCCTATGAGGGGGAAGCGAAGTATGGCTACACCTTC.

The chain links TRBV4-1 to TRBJ1-4; 11 bases match TRBD1. The junction had 2 bases not matched to a gene; V was cut back by 1 base and J by 7 bases. This CDR3 spans 15 amino acids. The germline V gene encodes CDR1 MGHRA and CDR2 YSYEKL. CDR3 residues: CASSQGGTGGEKLFF. The CDR3 DNA is TGCGCCAGCAGCCAAGGGGGGACAGGGGGTGAAAAACTGTTTTTT.

The chain joins TRBV27 to TRBJ2-1, with TRBD1 matching over 10 bases. CDR1 and CDR2 from the germline V gene are MNHEY and SMNVEV (reference sequence). V lost 4 bases to trimming and J lost 5 bases; unmatched junction nucleotides: 11. This CDR3 has 17 amino acids. Written as DNA, the CDR3 is TGTGCCAGCAGTTCCTACACAGGGACAGGGGCAAACAATGAGCAGTTCTTC. Translating it yields CASSSYTGTGANNEQFF.

This clone was seen a few times. This rearrangement joins TRBV5-1 to TRBJ1-1, with 7 positions matching TRBD1. The CDR3 consists of 14 residues. Germline V lookup: CDR1 SGHRS, CDR2 YFSETQ. After removal of 0 bases from V and 5 bases from J, the junction contained 4 bases not matched to a gene. CDR3 sequence: CASSLVQQGTEAFF. DNA of the CDR3: TGCGCCAGCAGCTTGGTACAACAGGGGACTGAAGCTTTCTTT. Together with reference TRBV5-1 and TRBJ1-1, the CDR3 gives the full variable domain: KAGVTQTPRYLIKTRGQQVTLSCSPISGHRSVSWYQQTPGQGLQFLFEYFSETQRNKGNFPGRFSGRQFSNSRSEMNVSTLELGDSALYLCASSLVQQGTEAFFGQGTRLTVV.

The gene calls are TRBV7-9 and TRBJ1-1, with D possibly being TRBD1 (6 bases). There are 14 residues in the CDR3. Germline V CDR1 and CDR2: SEHNR, FQNEAQ (reference sequence). The germline V and J ends were trimmed by 0 bases and 2 bases, with 7 bases remaining between them. CDR3 region: CASSLAGHNTEAFF. DNA of the CDR3: TGTGCCAGCAGCTTAGCGGGACACAACACTGAAGCTTTCTTT.

With regard to this clone: This specimen includes other DNA sequences encoding the same CDR3. The chain has TRBV5-5 and TRBJ1-6; D not resolved. Between the trimmed V and J ends, which lost 0 bases and 10 bases, there was a span of 5 bases. The CDR3 runs to 12 residues. CDR1 is SGHKS, CDR2 YYEKEE, per germline (reference sequence). The CDR3 loop reads CASSLGASPLHF. DNA for the CDR3: TGTGCCAGCAGCTTGGGCGCCTCACCCCTCCACTTT.

The sample holds a few counts of this clone. The rearrangement joins TRBV10-3 to TRBJ1-1, with D tentatively TRBD1 (5 bases). CDR1 and CDR2 from the germline V gene are ENHRY and SYGVKD. V lost 6 bases and J lost 4, with 9 bases in between. The CDR3 is 12 amino acids. The CDR3 reads CAISGGSTEAFF. In DNA form, the CDR3 reads TGTGCCATCAGCGGGGGTAGCACTGAAGCTTTCTTT.

CDR3 DNA: TGTGCCAGCAGCGCCTCAGGGGGCGGTAATTCACCCCTCCACTTT. It translates to CASSASGGGNSPLHF. The chain carries TRBV7-9 and TRBJ1-6, with 8 positions matching TRBD1. Germline CDR1 and CDR2: SEHNR and FQNEAQ (reference sequence). The CDR3 sequence is 15 residues long. The junction had 6 bases not matched to a gene; V was cut back by 5 bases and J by 6 bases.

The rearrangement joins TRBV14 to TRBJ2-7; tentative D call: TRBD1 (5 bases). Deletions cut 4 bases from V and 5 bases from J, with 18 bases between. The CDR3 has 15 residues. Germline V gene sequence: CDR1 SGHDN, CDR2 FVKESK. CDR3 coding DNA: TGTGCCAGCAGCCGAAGGAGAGACAGTTTCGACGAGCAGTACTTC. It yields the protein CASSRRRDSFDEQYF.

This clone appeared a few times. The chain couples TRBV10-2 to TRBJ1-5, with 7 bases lining up with TRBD1. CDR1 and CDR2 (germline): WSHSY, SAAADI. This CDR3 region has 14 residues. V lost 1 base, J lost 4 bases, and 1 base stayed unmatched. The CDR3 DNA sequence: TGCGCCAGCAGTGAGTGGGACAGAAATCAGCCCCAGCATTTT. Its protein is CASSEWDRNQPQHF.

The rearrangement uses TRBV7-2 and TRBJ1-5; no clear D gene. This CDR3 has 13 residues. Germline V gives CDR1 SGHTA, CDR2 FQGNSA. V was trimmed by 5 bases and J by 6 bases, leaving 11 bases between them. This CDR3 reads CASSENLGQPQHF. The CDR3 DNA reads TGTGCCAGCAGCGAAAATCTAGGTCAGCCCCAGCATTTT.

This sequence joins TRBV7-8 and TRBJ2-1, with 16 positions matching TRBD2. CDR3 length equals 17 residues. CDR1 SGHVS and CDR2 FQNEAQ come from the germline V gene. J lost 3 bases, V lost 4 bases, and 3 bases had no gene match. The CDR3 DNA is TGTGCCAGCAGCTCGGGACTAGCGGGGGGGCTCTACAATGAGCAGTTCTTC. Its translation: CASSSGLAGGLYNEQFF.

This clone has just one count. The chain recombines TRBV4-1 with TRBJ1-1, with 8 bases lining up with TRBD1. Germline V gene lookup returns CDR1 MGHRA and CDR2 YSYEKL. The ends lost 3 bases at V and 1 base at J; junction bases unmatched: 1. The CDR3 is 14 amino acids. The CDR3 bases are TGCGCCAGCAGCCACCAGGGGGCGAACACTGAAGCTTTCTTT. The encoded protein is CASSHQGANTEAFF.

This chain joins TRBV18 and TRBJ2-7; D gene unclear. CDR3 length: 13 residues. V dropped 6 bases and J dropped 2 bases, with 11 bases sitting between them. Looked up from germline, CDR1 is KGHSH and CDR2 is LQKENI. In DNA, the CDR3 is TGTGCCAGCTCTCTGACTGCTACCTACGAGCAGTACTTC. This translates into CASSLTATYEQYF.

CDR3 coding DNA: TGCGCCAGCAGCCATGAGGGCGGAGATACGCAGTATTTT. The encoded protein is CASSHEGGDTQYF. This sequence joins TRBV4-3 and TRBJ2-3; the D gene is possibly TRBD2 (5 bases). V shed 3 bases and J shed 5 bases, with 9 bases lying between them. Germline V gives CDR1 LGHNA, CDR2 YSLEER. CDR3 length equals 13 residues.

The V call is TRBV9, the J call TRBJ1-2, with D maybe TRBD1 (6 bases). Germline CDR1 and CDR2: SGDLS and YYNGEE. V was cut by 0 bases and J by 6 bases, with 21 bases left in between. The CDR3 is made up of 17 amino acids. As DNA, the CDR3 is TGTGCCAGCAGCGTAGAATCTCGGCGGGGGCGGCGGGATGGCTACACCTTC. Its protein is CASSVESRRGRRDGYTF.